Following are 29 T cell receptor beta chains from one sample sequenced in a study of OX40 agonist ivuxolimab in advanced cancers. TCRdb's table, derived via immunoSEQ multiplex PCR, lists solely in-frame clones and lacks some. Of about 12,000 clones listed, 81% are singletons. Sample: CD4+ or CD8+ T cells sorted from blood, taken in a trial of the OX40 agonist ivuxolimab. The receptors originated from an adult with an advanced solid tumor such as melanoma, head and neck, liver or kidney cancer.

The table lists this clone with a few counts. The rearrangement uses TRBV27 and TRBJ2-2; D is unresolved. The CDR3 length is 13 residues. CDR1 MNHEY and CDR2 SMNVEV come from the germline V gene (reference sequence). The ends were cut back, 4 bases at V and 4 bases at J, with 7 bases in the middle. The CDR3 sequence: CASSWRRTGELFF. The DNA for the CDR3 is TGTGCCAGCAGTTGGAGACGCACCGGGGAGCTGTTTTTT.

The J gene is TRBJ1-1, the V gene TRBV7-9; no reliable D call. Germline-derived CDR1 and CDR2 are SEHNR and FQNEAQ (reference sequence). The CDR3 sequence is 15 residues long. V was pared by 1 base and J by 1 base, with 10 bases between. The CDR3 loop reads CASSLVPDPNTEAFF. DNA for the CDR3: TGTGCCAGCAGCTTAGTTCCCGACCCGAACACTGAAGCTTTCTTT.

The V gene is TRBV4-1, the J gene TRBJ1-1; no definite D call. Germline V gene data show CDR1 as MGHRA and CDR2 as YSYEKL. The CDR3 sequence is 13 residues long. Trimming shortened V by 4 bases and J by 1 base, and 7 bases separated the two germline ends. The CDR3 sequence: CASSPDTNTEAFF. The CDR3 DNA is TGCGCCAGCAGCCCAGACACGAACACTGAAGCTTTCTTT.

The chain employs TRBV27 and TRBJ1-1; no reliable D call. The germline gives CDR1 MNHEY, CDR2 SMNVEV (reference sequence). V lost 10 bases to trimming and J lost 4 bases, with 19 bases between them. The CDR3 runs 14 residues. The CDR3 is CATGPAFGGTEAFF. The CDR3, as DNA: TGTGCCACGGGCCCGGCGTTCGGCGGCACTGAAGCTTTCTTT.

The chain joins TRBV30 to TRBJ2-7; no clear D gene. Germline values: CDR1 GTSNPN, CDR2 SVGIG (reference sequence). The CDR3 sequence is 12 residues long. As DNA, the CDR3 is TGTGCGTTCTTGGGCGGAGCCCTCGAGCAGTACTTC. This sequence encodes CAFLGGALEQYF.

DNA for the CDR3: TGTGCCAGCAGCTTAGTGGCGGGAGAATACTACAATGAGCAGTTCTTC. Protein: CASSLVAGEYYNEQFF. The chain joins TRBV7-9 to TRBJ2-1; 7 nucleotides line up with TRBD2. Losses at the gene ends were 1 base for V and 3 bases for J; bases not matched to a gene: 6. This CDR3 spans 16 amino acids. In germline, CDR1 is SEHNR, CDR2 FQNEAQ (reference sequence).

This clone has a single count. This chain links TRBV14 with TRBJ2-1, with D unresolved. CDR1 and CDR2 from the germline V gene are SGHDN and FVKESK. There are 14 residues in the CDR3. V was trimmed by 2 bases and J by 4 bases, leaving 9 bases between them. The CDR3, as DNA: TGTGCCAGCAGCCAAAACGGGTGGTACAATGAGCAGTTCTTC. Encoded protein: CASSQNGWYNEQFF.

This chain uses TRBV4-3 with TRBJ2-2; D uncertain. Germline V lookup: CDR1 LGHNA, CDR2 YSLEER. V shed 0 bases and J shed 8 bases, with 7 bases lying between them. This CDR3 comprises 13 residues. CDR3 bases: TGCGCCAGCAGCCAAGATCCACGTGGGGAGCTGTTTTTT. Its protein product is CASSQDPRGELFF.

The chain carries TRBV28 and TRBJ1-5; possible D gene TRBD1, 6 bases. The CDR3 contains 14 residues. Trimming pared 3 bases from V and 5 bases from J, leaving 11 bases between. Looked up from germline, CDR1 is MDHEN and CDR2 is SYDVKM. CDR3: CASSFRGGYQPQHF. The CDR3 DNA is TGTGCCAGCAGTTTTAGGGGGGGGTATCAGCCCCAGCATTTT.

The V and J genes are TRBV5-1 and TRBJ2-1; TRBD2 agrees at 9 bases. With 7 bases clipped from V and 2 bases from J, the junction kept 4 bases outside the gene matches. The germline CDR1 and CDR2 sequences are SGHRS and YFSETQ. The CDR3 totals 14 residues. CDR3 DNA: TGCGCCAGCTGGCGGGAGGGCGCCTACAATGAGCAGTTCTTC. It encodes CASWREGAYNEQFF.

This chain connects TRBV7-9 to TRBJ2-2; D possibly corresponds to TRBD1 (7 bases). The CDR3 consists of 16 residues. The V gene's germline CDR1 is SEHNR and CDR2 FQNEAQ (reference sequence). V lost 9 bases and J 3 bases, leaving 20 bases between the germline ends. For the CDR3, the DNA is TGTGCCAGTATCCATCGTCTCAGGGGGGACACCGGGGAGCTGTTTTTT. Translation gives CASIHRLRGDTGELFF. Combining the CDR3 with reference TRBV7-9 and TRBJ2-2 gives the whole variable domain DTGVSQNPRHKITKRGQNVTFRCDPISEHNRLYWYRQTLGQGPEFLTYFQNEAQLEKSRLLSDRFSAERPKGSFSTLEIQRTEQGDSAMYLCASIHRLRGDTGELFFGEGSRLTVL.

This clone occurred a few times. The chain employs TRBV5-4 and TRBJ1-5, with D uncertain. Trimming removed 0 bases from V and 7 bases from J, with 11 bases in between. The germline gives CDR1 SGHNT, CDR2 YYREEE (reference sequence). The CDR3 consists of 14 residues. DNA for the CDR3: TGTGCCAGCAGCTTGGCCCCGGGAGGGCAGCCCCAGCATTTT. Amino acid sequence: CASSLAPGGQPQHF.

The CDR3 nucleotides are TGTGCCAGCAGCCCTATCGGGGTTGAAGAGACCCAGTACTTC. This sequence encodes CASSPIGVEETQYF. The chain is built from TRBV7-2 and TRBJ2-5; weak D call: TRBD2 (5 bases). Germline CDR1 SGHTA, CDR2 FQGNSA. This CDR3 contains 14 residues. V lost 5 bases and J 3 bases, leaving 13 bases between the germline ends.

The chain combines TRBV9 with TRBJ1-4; D call uncertain. CDR3 length equals 14 residues. CDR1 is SGDLS, CDR2 YYNGEE, per germline. V gave up 5 bases and J gave up 4 bases, with 12 bases separating them. CDR3 amino acids: CASSAGEVNEKLFF. The CDR3 nucleotides read TGTGCCAGCAGTGCCGGAGAGGTTAATGAAAAACTGTTTTTT.

This clone was seen just once. V is TRBV7-2 and J is TRBJ2-1, with unresolved D. Trimming removed 1 base at V and 5 bases at J, with 6 bases between. The CDR3 covers 13 residues. Per germline, CDR1 SGHTA and CDR2 FQGNSA. The DNA for the CDR3 is TGTGCCAGCAGCTTAGTTCCAAACAATGAGCAGTTCTTC. This encodes CASSLVPNNEQFF.

This sequence joins TRBV4-3 and TRBJ2-5; 7 nucleotides agree with TRBD2. The J call could be wrong; TRBJ2-7 is a better fit for the DNA end. The CDR3 has 14 residues. Germline CDR1 LGHNA, CDR2 YSLEER. The chain's CDR3 is CASSQDIGTNEQYF. CDR3 coding DNA: TGCGCCAGCAGCCAAGATATTGGGACTAACGAGCAGTACTTC.

The V and J genes are TRBV6-5 and TRBJ2-7; D gene unclear. This CDR3 region has 13 residues. Germline assignment: CDR1 MNHEY and CDR2 SVGAGI. The V and J ends lost 5 bases and 4 bases respectively, with 12 bases between them. The CDR3 nucleotides read TGTGCCAGCAGTCCTTCCTCAGGATACGAGCAGTACTTC. Translating gives CASSPSSGYEQYF.

This rearrangement joins TRBV2 to TRBJ2-7; the D gene could be TRBD1 or TRBD2 (5 bases each). The V end lost 6 bases, the J end lost 1 base, and 10 bases lay between the germline ends. Germline V CDR1 and CDR2: SNHLY, FYNNEI. The CDR3 length is 13 residues. The CDR3 DNA reads TGTGCCAGCAGCCCCGGGGCTTCCTACGAGCAGTACTTC. Encoded protein: CASSPGASYEQYF.

The V and J genes are TRBV7-9 and TRBJ2-1, with no clear D. The germline V and J ends were trimmed by 2 bases and 0 bases, with 2 bases remaining between them. CDR1 and CDR2 from the germline V gene are SEHNR and FQNEAQ (reference sequence). The CDR3 has 13 residues. The CDR3 loop is CASSLSSYNEQFF. In DNA form, the CDR3 reads TGTGCCAGCAGCTTAAGCTCCTACAATGAGCAGTTCTTC.

The V gene is TRBV28, the J gene TRBJ2-7, with 11 bases matching TRBD2. From germline, CDR1 is MDHEN and CDR2 SYDVKM. V trimming: 5 bases; J trimming: 7 bases; junction bases outside the gene matches: 13. The CDR3 has 16 amino acids. CDR3: CASSPGVAGGPGEQYF. For the CDR3, the DNA is TGTGCCAGCAGTCCCGGGGTAGCGGGAGGGCCGGGAGAGCAGTACTTC.

This chain joins TRBV10-1 and TRBJ2-2; no definite D call. In germline, CDR1 is WNHNN, CDR2 SYGVQD (reference sequence). V was trimmed by 6 bases and J by 6 bases, leaving 8 bases between them. The CDR3 covers 12 residues. The CDR3 nucleotides are TGCGCCAGCAGGATTGGGCCCGGGGAGCTGTTTTTT. As protein: CASRIGPGELFF.

The V call is TRBV10-2, the J call TRBJ1-1; 9 bases align to TRBD1. Germline V gene lookup returns CDR1 WSHSY and CDR2 SAAADI. V was clipped by 8 bases and J by 4 bases; unmatched bases: 5. The CDR3 extends over 13 amino acids. This chain's CDR3 is CASGGTGSTEAFF. The CDR3, as DNA: TGCGCCAGCGGAGGGACAGGGAGCACTGAAGCTTTCTTT.

This clone was picked up a small number of times. V and J are TRBV10-1 and TRBJ1-1; a possible D gene is TRBD1 (5 bases). The germline V gene encodes CDR1 WNHNN and CDR2 SYGVQD (reference sequence). The CDR3 totals 12 residues. Trimming pared 11 bases from V and 11 bases from J, leaving 21 bases between. In DNA form, the CDR3 reads TGCGCCGCTTGGGGCCGTCTGGTGAGGGCTTTCTTT. This gives the protein CAAWGRLVRAFF.

This clone is classed as large. Written as DNA, the CDR3 is TGTGCCAGCAGCGACCACAATGAGCAGTTCTTC. Translation gives CASSDHNEQFF. The gene calls are TRBV7-9 and TRBJ2-1; D unclear. Trimming removed 5 bases at V and 5 bases at J, with 4 bases between. This CDR3 has 11 residues. Germline CDR1 is SEHNR and CDR2 is FQNEAQ (reference sequence).

By its share, this clone is medium-sized. V usage is TRBV27 and J usage is TRBJ2-5, with D perhaps matching TRBD1 (6 bases). The V gene lost 5 bases and the J gene lost 5 bases, with 12 bases spanning the gap. This CDR3 region has 13 residues. Germline V gives CDR1 MNHEY, CDR2 SMNVEV (reference sequence). The CDR3 nucleotides are TGTGCCAGCAGTCGTTGGGGGCCGGAGACCCAGTACTTC. It codes for CASSRWGPETQYF.

This rearrangement joins TRBV15 to TRBJ2-1; a possible D gene is TRBD2 (5 bases). CDR1 is LNHNV, CDR2 YYDKDF, per germline (reference sequence). This CDR3 spans 12 amino acids. V lost 5 bases and J 8 bases, leaving 10 bases between the germline ends. The CDR3 is CATSPLGDEQFF. The CDR3 DNA follows: TGTGCCACCAGCCCACTCGGGGATGAGCAGTTCTTC.

V is TRBV7-2 and J is TRBJ2-1, with 8 positions matching TRBD2. V lost 3 bases and J lost 9; bases outside the gene matches: 13. CDR1 is SGHTA and CDR2 is FQGNSA in the germline V gene. The CDR3 loop spans 16 amino acids. The CDR3 region has the DNA TGTGCCAGCAGCTTTAGTGGGACGGGAGGGTTGAGTGAGCAGTTCTTC. Translating gives CASSFSGTGGLSEQFF.

This chain joins TRBV5-1 and TRBJ1-1; weak D call: TRBD1 (6 bases). The germline CDR1 and CDR2 sequences are SGHRS and YFSETQ. This CDR3 is 14 amino acids long. V shed 1 base and J shed 3 bases, with 10 bases lying between them. The CDR3 sequence: CASSLQGLHTEAFF. In nucleotides, the CDR3 is TGCGCCAGCAGCTTGCAGGGGCTACACACTGAAGCTTTCTTT.

Of note for this clone: One end of the junction varies from germline; a read error may be responsible. The chain employs TRBV6-6 and TRBJ1-1; D is ambiguous. Germline assignment: CDR1 MNHNY and CDR2 SVGAGI (reference sequence). This CDR3 contains 13 residues. CDR3 sequence: CASSHSPGAEAFF. The CDR3 region has the DNA TGTGCCAGCAGTCACTCTCCCGGAGCTGAAGCTTTCTTT.